This TCR beta chain came from a study of Ad26.COV2.S vaccination and SARS-CoV-2 variants. Overall study: The donor was enrolled in the Ad26.COV2.S arm of the COV1001 trial. Once or twice, 56 days apart, Ad26.COV2.S was delivered intramuscularly.

The CDR3 is made up of 14 amino acids. Germline V gene lookup returns CDR1 MDHEN and CDR2 SYDVKM. The V end lost 3 bases, the J end lost 5 bases, and 13 bases lay between the germline ends. Remarks on this clone: Its antigen is not known.

As to treatment: around 19 received Ad26.COV2.S at low or high dose, single or two shots; about five received placebo; per-sample allocation not given. Repertoires come from day 63 after the first vaccine or placebo injection. In Boston, the donor was an adult between 18-55 years of age. Sequencing used immunoSEQ multiplex PCR; TCRdb keeps in-frame clones, though not all of them. In the table there are approximately 410,000 clones, around nine tenths of which are singletons. General study results and limits: Reports say spike-specific CD8+ and CD4+ T cell responses covered substantial breadth after vaccination.

The chain joins TRBV28 to TRBJ2-5, with D maybe TRBD2 (7 bases). The TCR sequence derives from a person aged 18-65 years who received the Ad26.COV2.S COVID-19 vaccine or a placebo. The source was peripheral blood, collected in a trial of Ad26.COV2.S vaccine versus placebo. Here the CDR3 reads CASSFPGGQETQYF. The CDR3 DNA reads as TGTGCCAGCAGTTTCCCGGGGGGCCAGGAGACCCAGTACTTC.